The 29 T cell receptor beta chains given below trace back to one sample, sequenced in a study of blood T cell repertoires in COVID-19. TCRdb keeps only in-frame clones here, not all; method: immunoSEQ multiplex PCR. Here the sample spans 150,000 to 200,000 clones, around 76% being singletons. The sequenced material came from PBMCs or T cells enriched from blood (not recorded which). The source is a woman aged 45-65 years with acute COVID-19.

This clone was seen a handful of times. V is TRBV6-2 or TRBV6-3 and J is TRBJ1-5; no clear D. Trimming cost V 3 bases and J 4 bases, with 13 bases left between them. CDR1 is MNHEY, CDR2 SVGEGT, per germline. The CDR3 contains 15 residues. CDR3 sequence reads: CASSYRGRLNQPQHF. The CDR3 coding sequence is TGTGCCAGCAGTTATCGCGGCCGCTTAAATCAGCCCCAGCATTTT.

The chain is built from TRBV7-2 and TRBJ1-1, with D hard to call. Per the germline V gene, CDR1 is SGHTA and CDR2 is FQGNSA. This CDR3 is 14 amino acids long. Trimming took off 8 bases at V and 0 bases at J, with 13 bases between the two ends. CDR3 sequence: CASATDMVNTEAFF. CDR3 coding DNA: TGTGCCAGCGCCACCGACATGGTGAACACTGAAGCTTTCTTT.

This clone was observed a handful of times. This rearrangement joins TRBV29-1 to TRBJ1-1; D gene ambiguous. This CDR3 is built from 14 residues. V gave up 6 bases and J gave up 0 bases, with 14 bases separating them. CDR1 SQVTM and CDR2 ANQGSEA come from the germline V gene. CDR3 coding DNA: TGCAGCGTCGCCCTGGGCCTCATGAACACTGAAGCTTTCTTT. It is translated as CSVALGLMNTEAFF. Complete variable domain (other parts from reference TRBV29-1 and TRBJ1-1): SAVISQKPSRDICQRGTSLTIQCQVDSQVTMMFWYRQQPGQSLTLIATANQGSEATYESGFVIDKFPISRPNLTFSTLTVSNMSPEDSSIYLCSVALGLMNTEAFFGQGTRLTVV.

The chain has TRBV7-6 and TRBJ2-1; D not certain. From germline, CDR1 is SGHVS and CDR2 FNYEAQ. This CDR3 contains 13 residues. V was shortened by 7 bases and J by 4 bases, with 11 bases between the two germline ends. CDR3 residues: CASTLGAYNEQFF. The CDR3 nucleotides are TGTGCCAGCACACTCGGAGCATACAATGAGCAGTTCTTC.

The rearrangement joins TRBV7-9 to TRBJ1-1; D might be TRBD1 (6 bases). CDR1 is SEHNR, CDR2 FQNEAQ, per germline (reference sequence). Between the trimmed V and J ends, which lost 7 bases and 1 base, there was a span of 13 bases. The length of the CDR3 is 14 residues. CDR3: CASKMGHQNTEAFF. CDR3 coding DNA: TGTGCCAGCAAGATGGGACATCAGAACACTGAAGCTTTCTTT. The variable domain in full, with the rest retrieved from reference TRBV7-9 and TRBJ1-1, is DTGVSQNPRHKITKRGQNVTFRCDPISEHNRLYWYRQTLGQGPEFLTYFQNEAQLEKSRLLSDRFSAERPKGSFSTLEIQRTEQGDSAMYLCASKMGHQNTEAFFGQGTRLTVV.

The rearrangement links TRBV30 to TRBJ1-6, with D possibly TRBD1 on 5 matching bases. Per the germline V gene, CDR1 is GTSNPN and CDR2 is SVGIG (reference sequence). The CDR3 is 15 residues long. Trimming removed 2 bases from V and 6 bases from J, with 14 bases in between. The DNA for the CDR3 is TGTGCCTGGAGTTCTCAGGGAATGACTAATTCACCCCTCCACTTT. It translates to CAWSSQGMTNSPLHF.

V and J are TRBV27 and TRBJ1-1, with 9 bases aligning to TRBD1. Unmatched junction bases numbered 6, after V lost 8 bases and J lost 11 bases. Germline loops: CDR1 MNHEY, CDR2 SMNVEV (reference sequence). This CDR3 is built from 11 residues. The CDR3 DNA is TGTGCCAGCGGACGAGACAGGGGGGCTTTCTTT. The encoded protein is CASGRDRGAFF.

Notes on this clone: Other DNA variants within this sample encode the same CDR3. The CDR3 nucleotides read TGTGCCAGCAGCCCCAGACAGGGCAGCTCCTATAATTCACCCCTCCACTTT. It translates to CASSPRQGSSYNSPLHF. V is TRBV7-2 and J is TRBJ1-6; 7 bases are shared with TRBD1. The CDR3 spans 17 residues. V was clipped by 5 bases and J by 0 bases; unmatched bases: 7. Germline CDR1 is SGHTA and CDR2 is FQGNSA.

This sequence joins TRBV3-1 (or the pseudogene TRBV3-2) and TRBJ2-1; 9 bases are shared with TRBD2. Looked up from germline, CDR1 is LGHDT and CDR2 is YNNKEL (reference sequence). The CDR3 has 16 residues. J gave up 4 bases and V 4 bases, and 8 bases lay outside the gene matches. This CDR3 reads CASSPRLAVMYNEQFF. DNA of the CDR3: TGTGCCAGCAGCCCTCGACTAGCGGTGATGTACAATGAGCAGTTCTTC.

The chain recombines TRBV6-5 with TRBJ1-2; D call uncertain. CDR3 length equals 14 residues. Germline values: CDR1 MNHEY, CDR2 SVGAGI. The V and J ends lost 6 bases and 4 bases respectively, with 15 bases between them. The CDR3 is CASSDPQESYGYTF. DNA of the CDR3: TGTGCCAGCAGCGACCCCCAGGAATCCTATGGCTACACCTTC.

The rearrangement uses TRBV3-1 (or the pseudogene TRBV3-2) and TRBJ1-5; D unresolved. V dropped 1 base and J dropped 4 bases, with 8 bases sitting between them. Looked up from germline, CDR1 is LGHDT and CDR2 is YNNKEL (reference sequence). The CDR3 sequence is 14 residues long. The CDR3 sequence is CASSQGGGNQPQHF. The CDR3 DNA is TGTGCCAGCAGCCAAGGAGGCGGAAATCAGCCCCAGCATTTT.

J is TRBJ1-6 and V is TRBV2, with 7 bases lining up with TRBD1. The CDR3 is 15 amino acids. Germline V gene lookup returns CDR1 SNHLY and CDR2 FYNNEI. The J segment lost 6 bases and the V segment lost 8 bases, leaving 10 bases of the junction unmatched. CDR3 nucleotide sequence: TGTGCCAGCTCTCGGGACAGTCTAACTAATTCACCCCTCCACTTT. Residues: CASSRDSLTNSPLHF.

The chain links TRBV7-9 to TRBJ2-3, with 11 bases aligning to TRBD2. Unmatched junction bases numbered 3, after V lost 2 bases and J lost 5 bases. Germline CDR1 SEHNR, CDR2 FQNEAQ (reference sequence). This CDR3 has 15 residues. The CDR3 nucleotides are TGTGCCAGCAGCTTACTAGCGGGGGGTATAGATACGCAGTATTTT. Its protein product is CASSLLAGGIDTQYF.

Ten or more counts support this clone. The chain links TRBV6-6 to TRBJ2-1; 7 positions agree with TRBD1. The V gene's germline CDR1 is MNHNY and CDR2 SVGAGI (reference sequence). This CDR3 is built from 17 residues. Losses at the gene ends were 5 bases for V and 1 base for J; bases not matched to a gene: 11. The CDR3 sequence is CASSHDEKGASYNEQFF. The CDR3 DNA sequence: TGTGCCAGCAGTCACGATGAAAAGGGGGCTTCCTACAATGAGCAGTTCTTC.

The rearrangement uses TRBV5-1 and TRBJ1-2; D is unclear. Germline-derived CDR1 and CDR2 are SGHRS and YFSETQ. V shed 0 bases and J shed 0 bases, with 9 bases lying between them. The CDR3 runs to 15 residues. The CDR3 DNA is TGCGCCAGCAGCTTGGCCCTCTCTGCTAACTATGGCTACACCTTC. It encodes CASSLALSANYGYTF. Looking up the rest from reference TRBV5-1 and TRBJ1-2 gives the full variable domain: KAGVTQTPRYLIKTRGQQVTLSCSPISGHRSVSWYQQTPGQGLQFLFEYFSETQRNKGNFPGRFSGRQFSNSRSEMNVSTLELGDSALYLCASSLALSANYGYTFGSGTRLTVV.

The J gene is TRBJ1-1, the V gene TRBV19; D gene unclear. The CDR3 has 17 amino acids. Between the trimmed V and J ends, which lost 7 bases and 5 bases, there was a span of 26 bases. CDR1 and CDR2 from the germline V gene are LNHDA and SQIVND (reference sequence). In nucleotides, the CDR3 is TGTGCCAGTACCATGGGTCGGGGAGTGTTTATTTATACTGAAGCTTTCTTT. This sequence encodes CASTMGRGVFIYTEAFF.

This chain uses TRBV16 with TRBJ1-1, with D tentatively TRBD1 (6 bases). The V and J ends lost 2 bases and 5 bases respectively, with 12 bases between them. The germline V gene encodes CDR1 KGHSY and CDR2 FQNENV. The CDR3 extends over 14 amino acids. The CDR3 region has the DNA TGTGCCAGCAGCCAAAAATGGGGACATACTGAAGCTTTCTTT. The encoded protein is CASSQKWGHTEAFF.

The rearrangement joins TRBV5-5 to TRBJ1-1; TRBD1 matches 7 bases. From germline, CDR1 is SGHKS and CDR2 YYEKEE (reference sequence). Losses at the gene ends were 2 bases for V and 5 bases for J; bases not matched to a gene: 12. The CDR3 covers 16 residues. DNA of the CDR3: TGTGCCAGCAGCTTTGGGTCGAAAGGGGGCGGGACTGAAGCTTTCTTT. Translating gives CASSFGSKGGGTEAFF.

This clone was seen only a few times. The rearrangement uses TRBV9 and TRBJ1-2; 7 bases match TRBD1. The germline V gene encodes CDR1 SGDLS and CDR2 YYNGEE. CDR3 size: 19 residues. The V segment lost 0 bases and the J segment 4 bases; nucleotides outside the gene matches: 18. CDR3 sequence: CASSVARGARGDRGYGYTF. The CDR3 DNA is TGTGCCAGCAGCGTAGCTCGTGGGGCCAGGGGGGACCGGGGCTATGGCTACACCTTC.

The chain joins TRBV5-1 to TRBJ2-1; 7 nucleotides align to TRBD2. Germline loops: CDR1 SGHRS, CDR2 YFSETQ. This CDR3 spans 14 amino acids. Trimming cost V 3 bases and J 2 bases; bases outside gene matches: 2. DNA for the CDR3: TGCGCCAGCAGCTCGGGGACTACCTACAATGAGCAGTTCTTC. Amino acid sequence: CASSSGTTYNEQFF.

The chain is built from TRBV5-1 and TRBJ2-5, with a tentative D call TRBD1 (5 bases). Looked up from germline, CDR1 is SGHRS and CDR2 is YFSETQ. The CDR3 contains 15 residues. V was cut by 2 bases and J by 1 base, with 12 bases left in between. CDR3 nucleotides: TGCGCCAGCAGCTTCTCGACAGTCCTCCAAGAGACCCAGTACTTC. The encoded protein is CASSFSTVLQETQYF. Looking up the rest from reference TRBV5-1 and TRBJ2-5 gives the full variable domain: KAGVTQTPRYLIKTRGQQVTLSCSPISGHRSVSWYQQTPGQGLQFLFEYFSETQRNKGNFPGRFSGRQFSNSRSEMNVSTLELGDSALYLCASSFSTVLQETQYFGPGTRLLVL.

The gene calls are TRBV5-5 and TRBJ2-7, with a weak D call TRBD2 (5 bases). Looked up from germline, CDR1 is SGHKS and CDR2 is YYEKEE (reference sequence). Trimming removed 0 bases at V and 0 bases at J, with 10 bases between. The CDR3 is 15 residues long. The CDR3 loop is CASSLDGESSYEQYV. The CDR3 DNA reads TGTGCCAGCAGCTTGGACGGGGAAAGCTCCTACGAGCAGTACGTC.

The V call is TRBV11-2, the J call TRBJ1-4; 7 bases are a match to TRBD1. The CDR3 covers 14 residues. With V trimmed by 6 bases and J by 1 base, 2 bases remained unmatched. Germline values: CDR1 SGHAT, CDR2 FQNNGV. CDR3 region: CASRRTGTNEKLFF. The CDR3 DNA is TGTGCCAGCAGGCGGACAGGAACTAATGAAAAACTGTTTTTT.

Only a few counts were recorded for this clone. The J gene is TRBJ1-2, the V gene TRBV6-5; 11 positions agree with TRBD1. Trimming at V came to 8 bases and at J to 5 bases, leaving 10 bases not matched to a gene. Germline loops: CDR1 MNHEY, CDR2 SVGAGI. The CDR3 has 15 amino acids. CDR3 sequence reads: CASRTTGTGGYGYTF. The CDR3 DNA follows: TGTGCCAGCCGAACGACCGGGACAGGGGGATATGGCTACACCTTC.

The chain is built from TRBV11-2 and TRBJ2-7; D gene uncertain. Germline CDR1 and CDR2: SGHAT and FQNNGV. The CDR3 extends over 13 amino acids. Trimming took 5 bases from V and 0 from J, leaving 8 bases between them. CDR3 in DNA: TGTGCCAGCAGCCCCCCGGGCTCCTACGAGCAGTACGTC. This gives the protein CASSPPGSYEQYV.

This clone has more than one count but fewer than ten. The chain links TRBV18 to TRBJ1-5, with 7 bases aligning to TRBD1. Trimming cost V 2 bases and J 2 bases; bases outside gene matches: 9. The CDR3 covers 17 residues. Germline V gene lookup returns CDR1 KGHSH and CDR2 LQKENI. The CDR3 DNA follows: TGTGCCAGCTCACCAACCCAGGCTGACAGGGGCAATCAGCCCCAGCATTTT. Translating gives CASSPTQADRGNQPQHF.

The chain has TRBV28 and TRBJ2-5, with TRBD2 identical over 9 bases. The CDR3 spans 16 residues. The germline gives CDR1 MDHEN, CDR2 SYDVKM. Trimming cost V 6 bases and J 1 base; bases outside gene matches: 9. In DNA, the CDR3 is TGTGCCAGCAGACCAGAGAGCGGGGGGACCCAAGAGACCCAGTACTTC. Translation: CASRPESGGTQETQYF.

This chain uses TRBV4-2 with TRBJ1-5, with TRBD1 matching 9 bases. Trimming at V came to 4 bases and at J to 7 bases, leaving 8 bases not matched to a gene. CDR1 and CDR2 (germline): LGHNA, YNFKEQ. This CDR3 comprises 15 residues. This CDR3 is CASSPRQGGGQPQHF. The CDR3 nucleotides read TGTGCCAGCAGCCCCAGACAGGGGGGAGGACAGCCCCAGCATTTT.

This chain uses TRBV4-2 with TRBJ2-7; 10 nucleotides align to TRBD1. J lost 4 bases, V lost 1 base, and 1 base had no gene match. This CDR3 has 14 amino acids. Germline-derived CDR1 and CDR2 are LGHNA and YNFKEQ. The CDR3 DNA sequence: TGTGCCAGCAGCCAAGGACAGGGGGCTTACGAGCAGTACGTC. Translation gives CASSQGQGAYEQYV.